This T cell receptor (beta chain) was captured in a study of regulatory T cells in long-lasting Graves disease (dated by TCRdb to 2020 to 2023). About the investigation overall: Newly diagnosed Graves' disease patients had taken antithyroid drugs for less than 3 months. TCR sequencing covered 13 persistent and 20 or so newly diagnosed Graves' disease patients, 33 samples in total. The study took place in China and was registered as a clinical trial. Persistent Graves' disease patients were compared with newly diagnosed Graves' disease patients by peripheral blood TCR sequencing and RNA sequencing. What the study reported, not specific to this receptor: Patients with persistent disease shared more public clonotypes (approximately 2,500) than newly diagnosed patients did (approximately 1,000). TRBV28, TRBJ1-2 and TRBJ2-5 were preferentially used in persistent disease, while TRBV20-1 and TRBJ2-1 were favored in newly diagnosed disease. Lower TCR Shannon entropy and fewer highly expanded clones were observed in persistent Graves' disease patients than in newly diagnosed patients, which suggested clonal expansion. Only peripheral blood was studied, because thyroid tissue, the primary lesion, was inaccessible. Sequencing and analysis were restricted to the TCR beta chain. The small sample size was acknowledged by the authors as a limitation that may reduce accuracy.

Receptor amplification or capture employed multiplex PCR. TCRdb records Illumina HiSeq 4000 as the sequencer. TCR beta libraries were built with iRepertoire HTBI primers and Arm-PCR amplification of CDR3 regions. Gel purification was performed on PCR products prior to sequencing. The authors' pipeline ran thus. Across samples, around 58 TRBV and 15 or so TRBJ segments were identified and used for gene usage analysis of CDR3 amino acid clonotypes. Filtered high-quality paired reads were merged into contigs using COPE and FqMerger. Contigs were aligned with BLAST to IMGT TRBV, TRBD and TRBJ reference genes, and CDR3 was defined per IMGT. Any clonotype with a frequency above 0.1% was counted as a highly expanded clone. Shannon entropy was used to measure repertoire diversity, and the Gini coefficient was used to measure V-J evenness. Public clonotypes were defined as clonotypes shared by more than one individual. Through fastp at Q25 and MiXCR, TCRdb rebuilt clones from the public reads, retaining in-frame beta chains. All rows with the same CDR3 protein become a single entry with the most common DNA and genes. The authors' filters were not applied to this entry. In all, the sample holds 300,000 to 400,000 distinct CDR3 sequences, and approximately 15% of those were seen once. The top ten constitute about 32% of the sample.

CDR1 and CDR2 were assigned from the germline V gene as SNHLY and FYNNEI. The CDR3 covers 13 residues, taking in both the cysteine and the phenylalanine. Just the 39-base CDR3 DNA is kept, in frame starting at base 1. Between the V and J ends, shortened by 1 base and 5 bases respectively, the junction contains 9 bases. This clonotype was observed many times. Its antigen target is currently unknown. Per-nucleotide qualities are absent, and no much larger clonotype sits a single base away. The sample's time point label, decoded: newly diagnosed GD, antithyroid drugs for less than 3 months. For both TCR sequencing and RNA sequencing, RNA was extracted from PBMCs using TRIzol. Graves' disease was diagnosed according to American Thyroid Association guidelines. Patients were recruited from an endocrinology department in Xi'an, China. From each patient, about 9.7 milliliters of peripheral blood was collected into an EDTA anticoagulant tube. Ficoll Paque Plus density gradient separation was used to isolate PBMCs, and no further T cell sorting was done. An Agilent 2100 Bioanalyzer and agarose gel were used to check RNA quality, while a NanoDrop 2000 measured RNA concentration.

The data were also submitted as part of a second study, on T cells in Graves' hyperthyroidism and ophthalmopathy. In that second paper, the authors write: A patient counted as having stable Graves' hyperthyroidism if no progression to ophthalmopathy occurred over 18 months of follow-up. Hyperthyroidism patients were aged 18 to 65 years and newly diagnosed, with disease duration of less than 2 months. Exclusion was applied to patients with uncontrolled infections, other autoimmune diseases, pregnancy or lactation. Diagnoses were established on the basis of clinical symptoms, serum thyroxine and TRAb, thyroid ultrasound, and orbital computed tomography. The TCR CDR3 was subjected to a first round of RT-PCR using the HTBI primer set and the Qiagen OneStep RT-PCR kit. Most expanded thyroid clonotypes (frequency above 0.001) were also detected in blood, a finding suggesting that blood repertoires may reflect thyroid immune responses. A model built on a 13 V-J signature distinguished ophthalmopathy from stable hyperthyroidism, reaching 85% to 90% sensitivity and 81.08% specificity in cross-validation and 80%/75% in testing. During validation, the model predicted progression to ophthalmopathy a median of about 6.3 months ahead of onset, with more than 55% sensitivity and 72.22% specificity. A discovery cohort of approximately 100 patients, approximately 44 with Graves' ophthalmopathy and approximately 55 with stable Graves' hyperthyroidism, was used to find distinguishing TCR V-J signatures. Prospective prediction of ophthalmopathy was tested in an independent validation cohort consisting of about 19 hyperthyroidism patients and 15 to 17 patients who later progressed to ophthalmopathy. The 75 to 100 discovery patients were divided at random into training and test sets in a 7:3 ratio. In about six Graves' hyperthyroidism patients, the study also compared T-cell repertoires from thyroid tissue with T-cell repertoires from blood. Following sampling, methimazole starting at 30 mg daily was given to hyperthyroidism patients, and high-dose intravenous methylprednisolone was given to ophthalmopathy patients. Libraries were constructed in a second round of multiplex PCR, after which size selection and purification were carried out. Libraries were sequenced paired-end with 100 bp reads on an Illumina HiSeq2000. SOAPnuke was used to process the raw data, with reads discarded if the reads contained adapters or uncalled bases, had a mean Phred below 15, or lacked an exact constant-primer or identifier match. High-quality paired reads were merged using COPE v1.2.5, and each unique nucleotide sequence was defined as a clonotype. MiTCR v1.1 was used to align the clonotypes against IMGT TRBV, TRBD and TRBJ reference segments. Only V-J combinations with frequency above 0.0001, covering 99.2% of repertoires, were analysed. A TCS score was defined as the ratio of F50 (clonal expansion) to E x V (chaos), with BLOSUM62-based TCRdist applied between CDR3 peptides within each V-J. Welch's t-statistics and random forest reduced around 510 V-J features to some 14, which were used in a naive Bayes classifier (R e1071). No statistical method was used to set the sample size in advance, and investigators knew the group allocation. The paper reports TCR Vbeta CDR3 sequencing of over 120 peripheral blood samples: around 45 ophthalmopathy, under 85 hyperthyroidism and around 17 progressor patients.

The TCR was taken from a man between 35 and 55 years old with Graves disease. Donor details come from another sample of the same person, matched by shared clones. The chain is made from TRBV2 and TRBJ2-7, with the D gene call left open. Sequences were derived from peripheral blood mononuclear cells (PBMCs), sampled at new diagnosis, from a patient treated with antithyroid drugs. Here the CDR3 is given as CASSEGLSDEQYF. The nucleotide sequence reads as follows: TGTGCCAGCAGTGAAGGCTTGAGCGACGAGCAGTACTTC.